This TCR beta chain is drawn from a study of cytomegalovirus exposure and HLA in healthy donors. General study findings and limits: In a later analysis, a missense DCLRE1C variant was linked to TCR beta V- and J-gene trimming. The authors excluded some V segments, including TRBV6-2 and TRBV6-3, as indistinguishable. The study recorded 164 TCR beta chains that were cytomegalovirus-associated. Specificity of a few CMV-associated chains for CMV antigens was verified in vitro.

This CDR3 contains 13 residues. CDR1 is KGHSH and CDR2 is LQKENI in the germline V gene. V dropped 3 bases and J dropped 6; count of bases not matched to a gene: 3. Regarding this clone: Its antigen is unidentified.

The PCR employed 60 Vbeta primers together with 13 Jbeta primers. The table came from immunoSEQ multiplex PCR; TCRdb's copy has only in-frame clones and leaves some out. This table has 60,000 to 85,000 clones, around 70% appearing once. The chain links TRBV18 to TRBJ1-1; the match to TRBD1 covers 8 bases. The clonotype was recovered from a human donor in good health. Sequenced material: PBMCs. CDR3 in DNA: TGTGCCAGCTCACCCGGACAGGGCGCTGAAGCTTTCTTT. Its translation is CASSPGQGAEAFF.